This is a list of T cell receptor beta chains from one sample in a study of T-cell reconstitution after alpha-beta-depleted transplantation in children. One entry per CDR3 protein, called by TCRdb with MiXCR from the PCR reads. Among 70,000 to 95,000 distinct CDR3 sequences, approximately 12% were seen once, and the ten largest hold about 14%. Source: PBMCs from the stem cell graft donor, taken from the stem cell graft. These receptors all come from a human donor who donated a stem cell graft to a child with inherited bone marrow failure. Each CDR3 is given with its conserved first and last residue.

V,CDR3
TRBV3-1,CASSQQVNTGELFF
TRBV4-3,CASSQDGTSGGRGEQFF
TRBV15,CATSRDGGHATNEKLFF
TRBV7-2,CASSLEDRLGYGYTF
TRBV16,CASSQGQTGNTIYF
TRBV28,CASRWAVGTEAFF
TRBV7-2,CASRGGSTDTQYF
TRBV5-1,CASSFQRGYNEQFF
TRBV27,CASSISGSHEQYF
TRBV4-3,CASSHTRTGGFSEQYF
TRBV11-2,CASSFSRAAGGSRVYF
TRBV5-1,CASRLGGAHNEQFF
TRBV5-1,CASSRQDNTDTQYF
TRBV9,CASSPRQGRGGELFF
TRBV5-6,CASSLVTDRVTFF
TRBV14,CASSRRGRDNEQFF
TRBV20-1,CSARAGENTEAFF
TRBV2,CASSVTSGTTDTQYF
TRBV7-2,CASSASPSGGAFQTGELFF
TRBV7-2,CASSLPWAAGGRDEQFF
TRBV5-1,CASSLEWASTEAFF
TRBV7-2,CASSPHRDAEAFF
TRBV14,CASSQVGGRRNEQFF
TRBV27,CASSLSGGGYGYTF
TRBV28,CASSPQGLEETQYF
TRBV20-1,CSARAPGTYEQYF
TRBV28,CASANGDKPYYGYTF
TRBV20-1,CSARSFPGTSGYNEQFF
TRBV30,CAWSKTYEQYF
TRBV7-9,CASSLALDEQFF
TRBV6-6,CASLHPYSNEQFF
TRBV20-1,CSARVWASGTDTQYF